This T cell receptor beta chain originates from a study of CD8+ T cells in alopecia areata. Study conclusions and caveats: Especially in alopecia totalis/universalis, lesional scalp showed greater clonality than normal scalp did. Persistence in scalp and blood during tofacitinib was observed for many expanded lesional clones.

Trimming took off 3 bases at V and 4 bases at J, with 7 bases between the two ends. The CDR3 covers 13 residues. From germline, CDR1 is SGHTA and CDR2 FQGNSA. Indicated treatment: oral pan-JAK inhibitor, 5-10 mg twice daily. Cell sorting on a FACSAria was used to separate CD4+ and CD8+ T cells from the PBMCs. Sample share makes this clone medium-sized. As yet, its antigen is unknown. Other DNA sequences from this sample encode an identical CDR3 as well. Once RNA had been extracted, it was reverse transcribed into cDNA to act as the sequencing template. Produced via immunoSEQ multiplex PCR; TCRdb's table is partial and in-frame only. Of 200,000 to 250,000 clones in the sample, around two fifths were seen once.

This chain joins TRBV7-2 and TRBJ1-5; D ambiguous. Sequenced material: CD4+ T cells sorted from blood, taken between weeks 36 and 40, from a patient treated with tofacitinib. This clonotype was obtained from a human donor with alopecia areata. The DNA of the CDR3 is TGTGCCAGCAGCTTGAGAGGGAATCAGCCCCAGCATTTT. This sequence encodes CASSLRGNQPQHF.